This paragraph reports one T cell receptor beta chain. Its antigen is not identified. The sample originates from a study of cytomegalovirus exposure and HLA in healthy donors. Nominally healthy donors were sampled, though unrecorded immune exposures were likely. Notes on the study in general: The study designated some 180 TCR beta chains cytomegalovirus-associated. Previous analysis showed most TCR beta V segments were productive about 87% or about 30% of the time.

With 1 base clipped from V and 2 bases from J, the junction kept 6 bases outside the gene matches. This CDR3 has 17 amino acids. Germline V gives CDR1 SGHTA, CDR2 FQGNSA. This PCR relied on a set of 60 Vbeta primers and 13 Jbeta primers. Profiling relied on immunoSEQ multiplex PCR, and the TCRdb table lists in-frame clones only, not all of them. The data contain more than 75,000 clones, roughly 85% of them seen just once; the ten biggest clones take up about 2.3%. The sequence derives from a man younger than 45 in good health and CMV-seronegative. The rearrangement links TRBV7-2 to TRBJ2-3, with 10 bases aligning to TRBD1. The sequenced material came from PBMCs. DNA for the CDR3: TGTGCCAGCAGCTTAGGTAGGGGACAGGGGATCACAGATACGCAGTATTTT. It codes for CASSLGRGQGITDTQYF.